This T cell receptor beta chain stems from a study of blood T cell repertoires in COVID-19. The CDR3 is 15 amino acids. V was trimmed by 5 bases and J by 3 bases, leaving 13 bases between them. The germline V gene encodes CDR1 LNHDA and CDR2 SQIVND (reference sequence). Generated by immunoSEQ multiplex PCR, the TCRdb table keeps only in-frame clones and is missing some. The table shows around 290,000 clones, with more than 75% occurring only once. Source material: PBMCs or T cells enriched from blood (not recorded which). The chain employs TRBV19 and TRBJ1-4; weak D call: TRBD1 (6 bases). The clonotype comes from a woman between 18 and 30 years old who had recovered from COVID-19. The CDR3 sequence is CASSDRTAPNEKLFF. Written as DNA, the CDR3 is TGTGCCAGTAGTGATCGGACAGCCCCTAATGAAAAACTGTTTTTT.